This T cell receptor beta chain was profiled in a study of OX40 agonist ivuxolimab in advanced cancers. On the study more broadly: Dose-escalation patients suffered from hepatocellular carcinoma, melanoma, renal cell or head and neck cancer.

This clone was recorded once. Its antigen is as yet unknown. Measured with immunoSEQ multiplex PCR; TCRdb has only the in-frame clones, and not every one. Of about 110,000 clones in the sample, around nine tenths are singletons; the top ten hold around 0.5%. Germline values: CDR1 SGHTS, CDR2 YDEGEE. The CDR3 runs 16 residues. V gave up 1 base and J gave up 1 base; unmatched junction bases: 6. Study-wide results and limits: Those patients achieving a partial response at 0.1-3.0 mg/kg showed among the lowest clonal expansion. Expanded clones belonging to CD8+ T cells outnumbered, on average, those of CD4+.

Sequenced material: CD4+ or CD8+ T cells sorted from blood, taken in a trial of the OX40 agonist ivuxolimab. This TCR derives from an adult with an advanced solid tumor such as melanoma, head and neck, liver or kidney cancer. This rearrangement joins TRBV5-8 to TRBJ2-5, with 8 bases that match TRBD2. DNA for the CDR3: TGTGCCAGCAGCTTGCCGGGACTAGTCATCCAAGAGACCCAGTACTTC. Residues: CASSLPGLVIQETQYF.